This T cell receptor (beta chain) was captured by sequencing in a study of shared clonotypes between healthy human individuals. J gave up 4 bases and V 4 bases, and 11 bases lay outside the gene matches. Germline V gene sequence: CDR1 SGHKS, CDR2 YYEKEE (reference sequence). The CDR3 sequence is 16 residues long. Remarks on this clone: Its antigen remains unknown.

This table comes from immunoSEQ multiplex PCR, and its TCRdb copy is limited to in-frame clones, with some not included. The data contain some 2.4 million clones, approximately 94% of them singletons. HIV-negative, healthy adults without recent acute infections or vaccinations were the donors. Regarding the study as a whole: Clonotypes shared by all four sorted-subset donors had higher generation probabilities than non-shared clonotypes.

This receptor was identified in a man younger than 35 in good health. Some clones in this sample may be carry-over from other donors' samples. V usage is TRBV5-5 and J usage is TRBJ2-5, with 9 bases lining up with TRBD2. Sequenced input: naive CD4+ T cells from PBMCs. The subset was: CD45RA+ positively selected. The CDR3 region is CASSPAAGGLGETQYF. In DNA form, the CDR3 reads TGTGCCAGCAGCCCCGCAGCGGGAGGATTGGGAGAGACCCAGTACTTC. Full variable domain (missing parts from reference TRBV5-5 and TRBJ2-5): DAGVTQSPTHLIKTRGQQVTLRCSPISGHKSVSWYQQVLGQGPQFIFQYYEKEERGRGNFPDRFSARQFPNYSSELNVNALLLGDSALYLCASSPAAGGLGETQYFGPGTRLLVL.